The 24 T cell receptor beta chains below all came from one sample that was sequenced in a study of a mutant IDH1 vaccine in newly diagnosed glioma. Stated time point: baseline, week 1 (first vaccination visit). Treatment given: pre-vaccination baseline after standard-of-care therapy. The data were produced by immunoSEQ multiplex PCR, yet TCRdb's version contains in-frame clones alone and is incomplete. The repertoire holds about 66,000 clones, with 80% to 90% as singletons. Source: PBMCs, taken from a glioma patient treated with radiotherapy, temozolomide or both. These receptors all come from a man under 40 with glioma.

This chain connects TRBV5-1 to TRBJ2-5; 14 bases map to TRBD2. Germline V CDR1 and CDR2: SGHRS, YFSETQ. V gave up 4 bases and J gave up 4 bases; unmatched junction bases: 3. The CDR3 contains 15 residues. CDR3 sequence: CASSLTSGGAETQYF. The CDR3 DNA reads as TGCGCCAGCAGCCTGACTAGCGGGGGGGCAGAGACCCAGTACTTC.

The V call is TRBV30, the J call TRBJ1-4, with a weak D call TRBD1 (5 bases). Trimming cost V 3 bases and J 2 bases, with 16 bases left between them. CDR3 length equals 16 residues. CDR1 and CDR2 (germline): GTSNPN, SVGIG (reference sequence). The CDR3 nucleotides read TGTGCCTGGAGCGTAGGCAGGGTGATCACTAATGAAAAACTGTTTTTT. Protein product: CAWSVGRVITNEKLFF.

This chain connects TRBV7-2 to TRBJ1-5; D remains ambiguous. There are 13 residues in the CDR3. Germline loops: CDR1 SGHTA, CDR2 FQGNSA. The ends were cut back, 0 bases at V and 3 bases at J, with 3 bases in the middle. In DNA form, the CDR3 reads TGTGCCAGCAGCTTAGCTCCCAATCAGCCCCAGCATTTT. Protein: CASSLAPNQPQHF.

This clone was seen a handful of times. The J gene is TRBJ1-2, the V gene TRBV10-2; D uncertain. CDR1 is WSHSY and CDR2 is SAAADI in the germline V gene. The length of the CDR3 is 13 residues. With 3 bases removed from V and 2 bases from J, the gap between germline ends came to 7 bases. CDR3 protein: CASSESGNYGYTF. The DNA for the CDR3 is TGCGCCAGCAGTGAATCCGGAAACTATGGCTACACCTTC.

The chain links TRBV14 to TRBJ2-5; 7 positions match TRBD2. This CDR3 spans 14 amino acids. V lost 3 bases, J lost 6 bases, and 7 bases stayed unmatched. CDR1 and CDR2 from the germline V gene are SGHDN and FVKESK. The CDR3 DNA reads TGTGCCAGCAGCCAGGGGGGGGTCGCGAAGACCCAGTACTTC. This translates into CASSQGGVAKTQYF.

The chain links TRBV28 to TRBJ2-7; 8 nucleotides align to TRBD1. V was clipped by 4 bases and J by 7 bases; unmatched bases: 6. Germline CDR1 is MDHEN and CDR2 is SYDVKM. CDR3 length: 13 amino acids. CDR3 residues: CASSSGGFGEQYF. The CDR3 coding sequence is TGTGCCAGCAGTTCAGGGGGCTTTGGGGAGCAGTACTTC.

The chain uses TRBV18 and TRBJ1-4; D may be TRBD1 (6 bases). Trimming removed 2 bases from V and 7 bases from J, with 14 bases in between. The CDR3 has 15 amino acids. From germline, CDR1 is KGHSH and CDR2 LQKENI. CDR3 coding DNA: TGTGCCAGCTCACCAACCTCCGGGACAAGTGAAAAACTGTTTTTT. It is translated as CASSPTSGTSEKLFF.

The V and J genes are TRBV9 and TRBJ1-2, with D possibly TRBD1 on 5 matching bases. The CDR3 spans 12 residues. The germline V gene encodes CDR1 SGDLS and CDR2 YYNGEE. V lost 1 base, J lost 9 bases, and 10 bases lay in between. The CDR3, as DNA: TGTGCCAGCAGCGTACAGGGAGGACGCTACACCTTC. Its protein product is CASSVQGGRYTF.

There are a few counts of this clone. The rearrangement uses TRBV5-5 and TRBJ2-5, with D perhaps matching TRBD2 (6 bases). Trimming removed 1 base from V and 1 base from J, with 8 bases in between. This CDR3 comprises 14 residues. Germline V lookup: CDR1 SGHKS, CDR2 YYEKEE (reference sequence). Here the CDR3 reads CASSLHGSQETQYF. The CDR3 coding sequence is TGTGCCAGCAGCTTGCACGGGAGCCAAGAGACCCAGTACTTC.

The genes are TRBV5-1 and TRBJ1-4; unclear D gene. The CDR3 is 15 residues long. V was pared by 4 bases and J by 0 bases, with 10 bases between. CDR1 is SGHRS, CDR2 YFSETQ, per germline. The CDR3 DNA sequence: TGCGCCAGCAGCCGGCTGGGCGCAACTAATGAAAAACTGTTTTTT. It codes for CASSRLGATNEKLFF.

CDR3 amino acids: CASSETGGPDEAFF. CDR3 nucleotide sequence: TGCGCCAGCAGTGAAACAGGGGGACCCGATGAAGCTTTCTTT. The J gene is TRBJ1-1, the V gene TRBV10-1, with 8 bases fitting TRBD1. Looked up from germline, CDR1 is WNHNN and CDR2 is SYGVQD (reference sequence). V was pared by 3 bases and J by 7 bases, with 7 bases of the junction left unmatched. This CDR3 has 14 amino acids.

The chain has TRBV18 and TRBJ2-5; 7 bases line up with TRBD1. Germline V gene sequence: CDR1 KGHSH, CDR2 LQKENI. This CDR3 spans 15 amino acids. The V segment lost 0 bases and the J segment 4 bases; nucleotides outside the gene matches: 5. The CDR3 here is CASSPPFAGGETQYF. CDR3 coding DNA: TGTGCCAGCTCACCACCTTTCGCAGGGGGAGAGACCCAGTACTTC.

The chain links TRBV7-8 to TRBJ1-2, with TRBD1 identical over 8 bases. The length of the CDR3 is 17 residues. J was trimmed by 3 bases and V by 1 base; bases with no gene match: 10. Germline V gene data show CDR1 as SGHVS and CDR2 as FQNEAQ. CDR3 loop: CASSLVPDREKDYGYTF. Here the CDR3 DNA reads TGTGCCAGCAGCTTAGTCCCGGACAGGGAAAAAGACTATGGCTACACCTTC.

The chain recombines TRBV7-6 with TRBJ2-5; 7 bases map to TRBD2. Trimming at V came to 3 bases and at J to 4 bases, leaving 2 bases not matched to a gene. CDR1 is SGHVS, CDR2 FNYEAQ, per germline. The CDR3 is 13 residues long. The CDR3 nucleotides are TGTGCCAGCAGCTTTGGACTAGTAGAGACCCAGTACTTC. It translates to CASSFGLVETQYF.

This clone appeared a single time. The chain links TRBV5-1 to TRBJ2-7; possible D gene TRBD2, 6 bases. Germline V gives CDR1 SGHRS, CDR2 YFSETQ. V lost 0 bases, J lost 7 bases, and 14 bases lay in between. This CDR3 comprises 14 residues. The DNA for the CDR3 is TGCGCCAGCAGCTTGGAAGTGGCCGGGGGTGAGCAGTACTTC. This gives the protein CASSLEVAGGEQYF.

This chain uses TRBV27 with TRBJ2-2; TRBD2 is a possible D gene (6 bases). The V gene lost 2 bases and the J gene lost 4 bases, with 8 bases spanning the gap. The V gene's germline CDR1 is MNHEY and CDR2 SMNVEV (reference sequence). The CDR3 spans 14 residues. Here the CDR3 DNA reads TGTGCCAGCAGTTTAGGGGGGTTCACCGGGGAGCTGTTTTTT. Its protein is CASSLGGFTGELFF.

The chain recombines TRBV15 with TRBJ1-5; D unclear. CDR3 size: 16 residues. Trimming took 0 bases from V and 0 from J, leaving 9 bases between them. Germline assignment: CDR1 LNHNV and CDR2 YYDKDF (reference sequence). CDR3 in amino acids: CATSRDYSYSNQPQHF. DNA for the CDR3: TGTGCCACCAGCAGAGATTATAGTTATAGCAATCAGCCCCAGCATTTT.

V and J are TRBV5-5 and TRBJ2-7, with D tentatively TRBD1 or TRBD2 (5 bases each). Germline CDR1 SGHKS, CDR2 YYEKEE (reference sequence). This CDR3 is built from 16 residues. The V end lost 4 bases, the J end lost 0 bases, and 17 bases lay between the germline ends. The DNA of the CDR3 is TGTGCCAGCAGCCGAGGGGCAGTACCTAGCTCCTACGAGCAGTACTTC. Translated, it gives CASSRGAVPSSYEQYF.

Here the CDR3 reads CASSFWVGGDEQYF. The CDR3 DNA is TGTGCCAGCAGCTTCTGGGTGGGGGGCGACGAGCAGTACTTC. This chain links TRBV4-2 with TRBJ2-7; TRBD1 or TRBD2 may be the D gene (6 bases each). CDR1 and CDR2 (germline): LGHNA, YNFKEQ. Trimming removed 5 bases from V and 5 bases from J, with 16 bases in between. There are 14 residues in the CDR3.

This chain joins TRBV27 and TRBJ1-1; D call uncertain. CDR3 length equals 13 residues. V shed 7 bases and J shed 5 bases, with 14 bases lying between them. CDR1 MNHEY and CDR2 SMNVEV come from the germline V gene (reference sequence). CDR3: CASTTLGRTEAFF. Written as DNA, the CDR3 is TGTGCCAGCACCACCCTAGGGAGGACTGAAGCTTTCTTT.

The V gene is TRBV4-2, the J gene TRBJ2-1; 9 bases align to TRBD2. The V segment lost 3 bases and the J segment 4 bases; nucleotides outside the gene matches: 4. In germline, CDR1 is LGHNA, CDR2 YNFKEQ. This CDR3 has 15 amino acids. The CDR3, as DNA: TGTGCCAGCAGCCAGTCTAGCGGGGATTACAATGAGCAGTTCTTC. Its protein product is CASSQSSGDYNEQFF.

The CDR3 spells CASWRDRANEKLFF. The CDR3 region has the DNA TGTGCCAGCTGGAGAGACAGGGCGAATGAAAAACTGTTTTTT. The chain recombines TRBV18 with TRBJ1-4, with 7 positions matching TRBD1. CDR1 is KGHSH, CDR2 LQKENI, per germline. There are 14 residues in the CDR3. Trimming at V came to 7 bases and at J to 5 bases, leaving 7 bases not matched to a gene.

The chain is built from TRBV7-2 and TRBJ2-3, with D uncertain. This CDR3 spans 13 amino acids. Looked up from germline, CDR1 is SGHTA and CDR2 is FQGNSA. V shed 1 base and J shed 5 bases, with 7 bases lying between them. CDR3 sequence (DNA): TGTGCCAGCAGCTTAGAAAGTCTAGATACGCAGTATTTT. Its protein product is CASSLESLDTQYF.

The chain links TRBV7-9 to TRBJ1-1; D is unresolved. From germline, CDR1 is SEHNR and CDR2 FQNEAQ (reference sequence). Trimming left V 3 bases short and J 2 bases short, with 10 bases between. This CDR3 has 14 residues. The CDR3 is CASSFAGHNTEAFF. DNA of the CDR3: TGTGCCAGCAGCTTTGCCGGCCACAACACTGAAGCTTTCTTT. The full variable domain, in which reference TRBV7-9 and TRBJ1-1 provide the parts outside the CDR3, is DTGVSQNPRHKITKRGQNVTFRCDPISEHNRLYWYRQTLGQGPEFLTYFQNEAQLEKSRLLSDRFSAERPKGSFSTLEIQRTEQGDSAMYLCASSFAGHNTEAFFGQGTRLTVV.